Presented here are 21 T cell receptor beta chains from one specimen sequenced in a study of T cell responses to AZD1222 COVID-19 vaccine. Measured with immunoSEQ multiplex PCR; TCRdb has only the in-frame clones, and not every one. The top ten hold over 0.95% of the sample, which has approximately 220,000 clones, about 93% seen once. The sample consisted of peripheral blood, taken on day 0 of MenACWY control vaccination. The receptors originated from an adult in good health.

The chain links TRBV12-3 or TRBV12-4 to TRBJ1-2, with D possibly TRBD1 on 5 matching bases. The ends were cut back, 6 bases at V and 5 bases at J, with 13 bases in the middle. The CDR3 sequence is 13 residues long. The CDR3 DNA is TGTGCCAGCAGGACCGGGACCGAGTATGGCTACACCTTC. Translation: CASRTGTEYGYTF.

The chain uses TRBV28 and TRBJ1-2; 7 nucleotides match TRBD1. V lost 6 bases to trimming and J lost 7 bases; unmatched junction nucleotides: 11. Germline CDR1 and CDR2: MDHEN and SYDVKM. CDR3 length: 14 amino acids. The DNA for the CDR3 is TGTGCCAGCAGCTGGGGGACAGCGGAGGGTGGCTACACCTTC. Amino acids: CASSWGTAEGGYTF.

The chain couples TRBV9 to TRBJ1-3, with a tentative D call TRBD1 (6 bases). V dropped 0 bases and J dropped 0 bases, with 16 bases sitting between them. This CDR3 has 18 amino acids. The germline V gene has CDR1 SGDLS and CDR2 YYNGEE. CDR3: CASSVDLSRTDSGNTIYF. The CDR3 DNA reads as TGTGCCAGCAGCGTAGATCTCTCGAGGACAGACTCTGGAAACACCATATATTTT.

The V call is TRBV6-5, the J call TRBJ1-1; tentatively, D is TRBD1 (5 bases). Trimming left V 6 bases short and J 5 bases short, with 10 bases between. CDR1 is MNHEY and CDR2 is SVGAGI in the germline V gene. This CDR3 is built from 12 residues. CDR3: CASRYRRTEAFF. CDR3 nucleotides: TGTGCCAGCAGATACAGGCGGACTGAAGCTTTCTTT.

This sequence joins TRBV28 and TRBJ1-5; possibly TRBD1 for D (5 bases). Germline V lookup: CDR1 MDHEN, CDR2 SYDVKM. The CDR3 extends over 15 amino acids. V was clipped by 5 bases and J by 3 bases, with 14 bases between them. DNA for the CDR3: TGTGCCAGCAGTCCGCGGGGGGGGAACAATCAGCCCCAGCATTTT. Its protein product is CASSPRGGNNQPQHF.

This chain connects TRBV4-3 to TRBJ1-2; 8 positions agree with TRBD1. The CDR3 contains 13 residues. The germline V gene has CDR1 LGHNA and CDR2 YSLEER. After removal of 0 bases from V and 12 bases from J, the junction contained 6 bases not matched to a gene. The CDR3 bases are TGCGCCAGCAGCCAAGATCGTACAGGGGGTCACACCTTC. It specifies CASSQDRTGGHTF.

The rearrangement joins TRBV4-3 to TRBJ1-2; no definite D call. The CDR3 runs to 13 residues. The germline gives CDR1 LGHNA, CDR2 YSLEER. V was clipped by 6 bases and J by 3 bases, with 11 bases between them. CDR3: CASSRTADYGYTF. The CDR3, as DNA: TGCGCCAGCAGTCGGACGGCAGACTATGGCTACACCTTC.

The CDR3 protein is CASSLLGRGHEQFF. The CDR3 DNA reads TGTGCCAGCAGCTTACTGGGTAGGGGGCATGAGCAGTTCTTC. The V and J genes are TRBV7-9 and TRBJ2-1, with TRBD1 matching over 7 bases. This CDR3 is 14 amino acids long. Germline CDR1 is SEHNR and CDR2 is FQNEAQ (reference sequence). Trimming at V came to 2 bases and at J to 8 bases, leaving 6 bases not matched to a gene.

The chain links TRBV19 to TRBJ2-1; 9 bases are a match to TRBD2. Unmatched junction bases numbered 6, after V lost 3 bases and J lost 0 bases. The CDR3 consists of 17 residues. The germline V gene has CDR1 LNHDA and CDR2 SQIVND (reference sequence). The CDR3 nucleotides read TGTGCCAGTAGTATCGCGGGGGGGAGGGCCTCCTACAATGAGCAGTTCTTC. The encoded protein is CASSIAGGRASYNEQFF.

V gene TRBV4-1 combines with J gene TRBJ2-7, with TRBD1 identical over 7 bases. The J segment lost 4 bases and the V segment lost 4 bases, leaving 10 bases of the junction unmatched. Germline CDR1 is MGHRA and CDR2 is YSYEKL. There are 15 residues in the CDR3. This chain's CDR3 is CASSRNGQGVYEQYF. The CDR3 DNA is TGCGCCAGCAGCCGGAACGGCCAGGGGGTATACGAGCAGTACTTC.

Comments on this clone: Other DNA sequences within the sample encode an identical CDR3. The chain employs TRBV6-5 and TRBJ1-1; D gene uncertain. The CDR3 has 14 residues. From germline, CDR1 is MNHEY and CDR2 SVGAGI. V lost 5 bases to trimming and J lost 1 base, with 11 bases between them. The CDR3 spells CASSTRTGNTEAFF. In nucleotides, the CDR3 is TGTGCCAGCAGTACTCGGACCGGGAACACTGAAGCTTTCTTT.

The chain couples TRBV21-1 to TRBJ2-7; TRBD1 reflects the table's D call only, with no check against the DNA. TRBV21-1 corresponds to a pseudogene. This CDR3 is 14 amino acids long. The CDR3 region is CASHQPGQKYEQYF. DNA for the CDR3: TGTGCCAGCCACCAACCGGGACAGAAATACGAGCAGTACTTC.

The V call is TRBV4-1, the J call TRBJ1-5; D unresolved. The germline V and J ends were trimmed by 2 bases and 7 bases, with 15 bases remaining between them. Germline V lookup: CDR1 MGHRA, CDR2 YSYEKL. The CDR3 is 15 residues long. CDR3 coding DNA: TGCGCCAGCAGCCAAAGGTTCGGGGAGAGGCAGCCCCAGCATTTT. Encoded protein: CASSQRFGERQPQHF.

CDR3 amino acids: CASSSSVKQETQYF. CDR3 nucleotides: TGTGCCAGTTCTTCTAGCGTCAAACAAGAGACCCAGTACTTC. The chain has TRBV9 and TRBJ2-5, with D perhaps matching TRBD2 (6 bases). CDR3 length: 14 amino acids. V lost 8 bases and J lost 2, with 16 bases in between. Germline V lookup: CDR1 SGDLS, CDR2 YYNGEE.

The V and J genes are TRBV7-2 and TRBJ2-7; 7 nucleotides line up with TRBD1. The CDR3 length is 14 residues. Germline assignment: CDR1 SGHTA and CDR2 FQGNSA. V was pared by 3 bases and J by 2 bases, with 4 bases of the junction left unmatched. For the CDR3, the DNA is TGTGCCAGCAGCTTGGACAGGTATGCCTACGAGCAGTACTTC. This translates into CASSLDRYAYEQYF.

Points on this clone: The sample holds other DNA sequences that translate to the same CDR3. The genes are TRBV6-5 and TRBJ1-1; D may be TRBD1 (5 bases). Germline values: CDR1 MNHEY, CDR2 SVGAGI. This CDR3 is built from 14 residues. The V end lost 2 bases, the J end lost 2 bases, and 9 bases lay between the germline ends. The CDR3 nucleotides read TGTGCCAGCAGTTACCTCCAGGGAAACACTGAAGCTTTCTTT. Its translation: CASSYLQGNTEAFF.

The chain links TRBV7-2 to TRBJ1-3; D unresolved. Germline V lookup: CDR1 SGHTA, CDR2 FQGNSA. The CDR3 has 16 amino acids. The V end lost 0 bases, the J end lost 0 bases, and 9 bases lay between the germline ends. CDR3 sequence reads: CASSLAGRHSGNTIYF. The DNA of the CDR3 is TGTGCCAGCAGCTTAGCAGGCAGACACTCTGGAAACACCATATATTTT.

J is TRBJ1-4 and V is TRBV28; D might be TRBD1 (5 bases). The CDR3 length is 12 residues. CDR1 is MDHEN, CDR2 SYDVKM, per germline. Trimming removed 3 bases at V and 7 bases at J, with 6 bases between. This chain's CDR3 is CASSLGGEKLFF. The CDR3 DNA sequence: TGTGCCAGCAGTTTGGGGGGTGAAAAACTGTTTTTT.

This rearrangement joins TRBV30 to TRBJ1-3, with 7 bases lining up with TRBD1. The CDR3 loop spans 15 amino acids. Germline V gene data show CDR1 as GTSNPN and CDR2 as SVGIG (reference sequence). J gave up 7 bases and V 1 base, and 10 bases lay outside the gene matches. In nucleotides, the CDR3 is TGTGCCTGGAGTGGGTTTAGAGGGGGCGAGAACACCATATATTTT. This encodes CAWSGFRGGENTIYF.

This clone was seen only a few times. The CDR3 reads CASSIRLAGTGELFF. In DNA, the CDR3 is TGTGCCAGCAGTATTAGACTAGCAGGCACCGGGGAGCTGTTTTTT. The V and J genes are TRBV7-9 and TRBJ2-2; TRBD2 agrees at 7 bases. V was clipped by 6 bases and J by 4 bases; unmatched bases: 8. There are 15 residues in the CDR3. Germline values: CDR1 SEHNR, CDR2 FQNEAQ (reference sequence).

The chain uses TRBV13 and TRBJ1-1; unclear D gene. Germline assignment: CDR1 PRHDT and CDR2 FYEKMQ (reference sequence). The CDR3 is made up of 14 amino acids. V was cut by 3 bases and J by 6 bases, with 14 bases left in between. This CDR3 reads CASSFRSVISEAFF. CDR3 DNA sequence: TGTGCCAGCAGCTTCAGATCAGTGATATCTGAAGCTTTCTTT.